This TCR beta chain was profiled in a study of blood T cells in healthy people across ages. A J-beta primer mix and a sample-barcoded 5' primer were used in a second PCR of roughly 6 to 11 cycles. A single record per CDR3 protein comes from TCRdb applying MiXCR to the 5' RACE reads. Here the sample spans approximately 760,000 distinct CDR3 sequences, 25% being singletons. Germline CDR1 and CDR2: DFQATT and SNEGSKA (reference sequence). The CDR3 runs 15 residues. Trimming stripped 1 base from V and 5 bases from J, with 17 bases between. Overall study results and limits: TCR beta diversity per million T cells fell roughly linearly with age. Naive CD4+ cells and diversity were both higher in long-lived donors than in aged donors.

Notes on this clonotype: Its antigen is unknown.

The sample was also reused in another study, on T cells of mothers and their children.

The receptor comes from a boy younger than 18 in good health. Sequenced: blood. The V and J genes are TRBV20-1 and TRBJ1-2; D may be TRBD1 (5 bases). This CDR3 is CSARALEGVPYGYTF. CDR3 in DNA: TGCAGTGCTAGAGCCCTAGAAGGGGTCCCTTATGGCTACACCTTC.